This T cell receptor (beta chain) appears in the sequencing data of a study of blood T cell repertoires in COVID-19. Study details: Samples of COVID-19 (acute and convalescent) were obtained from the United States, Italy and Spain.

This CDR3 contains 15 residues. V was pared by 2 bases and J by 7 bases, with 17 bases between. Germline V gene sequence: CDR1 MNHEY, CDR2 SVGAGI. As originally analysed: For nucleated cells, counts were estimated from reference gene primer amplification. Assay: immunoSEQ multiplex PCR; the TCRdb copy retains only in-frame clones and omits some. V, J and clone size were drawn from that table, and D and trimming were deduced from the DNA. Of about 170,000 clones listed, about 87% are singletons. Material for sequencing was peripheral blood. The TCR comes from a man aged 60 to 75 with acute or convalescent COVID-19. V is TRBV6-5 and J is TRBJ1-1; D perhaps matches TRBD1 (6 bases). CDR3 loop: CASSYPSGPGHEAFF. In nucleotides, the CDR3 is TGTGCCAGCAGTTACCCGTCCGGACCGGGACATGAAGCTTTCTTT.